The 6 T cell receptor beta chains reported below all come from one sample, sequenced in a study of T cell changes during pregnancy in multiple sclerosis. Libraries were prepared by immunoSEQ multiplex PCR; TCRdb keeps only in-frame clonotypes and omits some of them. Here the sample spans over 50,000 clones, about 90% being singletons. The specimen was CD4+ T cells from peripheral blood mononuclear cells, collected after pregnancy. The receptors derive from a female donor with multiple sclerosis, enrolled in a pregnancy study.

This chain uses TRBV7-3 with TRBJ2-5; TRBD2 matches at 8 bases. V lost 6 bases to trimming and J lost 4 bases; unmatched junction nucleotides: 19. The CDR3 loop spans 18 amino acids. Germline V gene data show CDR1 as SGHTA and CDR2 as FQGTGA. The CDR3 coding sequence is TGTGCCAGCAGTCGGGCAGGAAGCGGGAGCAAAGTTTCAGAGACCCAGTACTTC. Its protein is CASSRAGSGSKVSETQYF.

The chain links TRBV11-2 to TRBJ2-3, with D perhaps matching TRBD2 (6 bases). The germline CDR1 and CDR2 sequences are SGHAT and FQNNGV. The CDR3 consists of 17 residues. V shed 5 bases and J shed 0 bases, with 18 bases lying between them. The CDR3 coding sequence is TGTGCCAGCAGCCCAGTCGGGACTCTTCGAAGCACAGATACGCAGTATTTT. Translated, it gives CASSPVGTLRSTDTQYF.

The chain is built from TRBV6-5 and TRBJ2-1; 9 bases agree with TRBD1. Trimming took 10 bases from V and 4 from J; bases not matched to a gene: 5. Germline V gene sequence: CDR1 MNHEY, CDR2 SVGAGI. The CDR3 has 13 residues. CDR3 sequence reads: CATTGQGYNEQFF. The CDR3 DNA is TGTGCCACCACGGGACAGGGTTACAATGAGCAGTTCTTC.

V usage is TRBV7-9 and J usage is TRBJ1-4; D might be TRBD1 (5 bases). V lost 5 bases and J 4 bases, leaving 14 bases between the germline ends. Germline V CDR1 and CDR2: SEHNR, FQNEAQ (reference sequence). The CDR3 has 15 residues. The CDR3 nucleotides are TGTGCCAGCAGCGGAGGGGCAGCTCTTAATGAAAAACTGTTTTTT. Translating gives CASSGGAALNEKLFF.

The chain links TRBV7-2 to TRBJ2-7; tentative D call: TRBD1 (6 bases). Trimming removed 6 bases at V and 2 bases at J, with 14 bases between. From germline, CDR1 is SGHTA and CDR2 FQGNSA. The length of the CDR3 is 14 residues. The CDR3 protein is CASSPSQGTYEQYF. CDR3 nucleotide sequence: TGTGCCAGCAGTCCGTCCCAGGGGACCTACGAGCAGTACTTC. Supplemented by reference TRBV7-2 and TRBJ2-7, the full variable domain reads GAGVSQSPSNKVTEKGKDVELRCDPISGHTALYWYRQSLGQGLEFLIYFQGNSAPDKSGLPSDRFSAERTGGSVSTLTIQRTQQEDSAVYLCASSPSQGTYEQYFGPGTRLTVT.

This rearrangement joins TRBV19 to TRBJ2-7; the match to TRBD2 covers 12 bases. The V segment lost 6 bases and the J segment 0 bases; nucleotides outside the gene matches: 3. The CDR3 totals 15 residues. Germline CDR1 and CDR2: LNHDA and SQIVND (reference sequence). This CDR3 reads CASRGLAGSSYEQYF. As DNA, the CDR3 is TGTGCCAGTAGGGGACTAGCGGGTAGCTCCTACGAGCAGTACTTC.